This T cell receptor beta chain was sequenced for a study of CD8 T cells in Susac syndrome. Broader study findings: The study admitted that it had a relatively small number of individuals in its TCR sequencing and HLA analysis.

As for this clonotype: What it recognizes is unknown.

Reverse transcription of about 0.45 to 1 ug RNA was performed with random hexamers. By means of immunoSEQ multiplex PCR, TCR beta CDR3 spanning 54 Vbeta and 13 Jbeta underwent amplification. TCRdb ran MiXCR on the immunoSEQ multiplex PCR reads and lists one entry per CDR3 protein. There are tens of thousands of distinct CDR3 sequences in the sample; 93% occur only once, and over 0.12% lies in the top ten. CDR3 length equals 13 residues. Germline assignment: CDR1 MDHEN and CDR2 SYDVKM. Trimming left V 6 bases short and J 7 bases short, with 15 bases between. The chain is built from TRBV28 and TRBJ1-1, with D perhaps TRBD1 (5 bases). The material sequenced was CD4+ T cells from PBMCs. The receptor was isolated from a human donor with Susac syndrome. CDR3 sequence reads: CASRAGRRGEAFF. CDR3 sequence (DNA): TGTGCCAGCAGAGCGGGACGGAGGGGTGAAGCTTTCTTT.